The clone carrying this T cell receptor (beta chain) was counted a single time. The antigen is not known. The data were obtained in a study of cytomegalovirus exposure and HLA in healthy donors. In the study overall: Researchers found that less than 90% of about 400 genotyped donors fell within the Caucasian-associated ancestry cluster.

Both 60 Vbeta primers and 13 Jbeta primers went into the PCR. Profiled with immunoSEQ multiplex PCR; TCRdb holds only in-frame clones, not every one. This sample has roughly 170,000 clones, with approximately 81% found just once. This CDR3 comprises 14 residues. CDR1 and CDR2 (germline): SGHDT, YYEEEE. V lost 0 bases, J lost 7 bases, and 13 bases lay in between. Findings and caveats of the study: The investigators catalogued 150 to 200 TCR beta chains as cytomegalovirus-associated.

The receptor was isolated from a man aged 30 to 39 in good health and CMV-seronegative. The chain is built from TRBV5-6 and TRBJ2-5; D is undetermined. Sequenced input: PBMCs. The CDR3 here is CASSLDRFYGTQYF. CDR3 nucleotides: TGTGCCAGCAGCTTGGACAGATTTTACGGGACCCAGTACTTC. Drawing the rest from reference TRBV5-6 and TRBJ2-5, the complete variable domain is DAGVTQSPTHLIKTRGQQVTLRCSPKSGHDTVSWYQQALGQGPQFIFQYYEEEERQRGNFPDRFSGHQFPNYSSELNVNALLLGDSALYLCASSLDRFYGTQYFGPGTRLLVL.